The source of this T cell receptor beta chain is a study of OX40 agonist ivuxolimab in advanced cancers. Germline CDR1 reads SGHAT; CDR2 reads FQNNGV. CDR3 length: 14 amino acids. V lost 5 bases and J 4 bases, leaving 11 bases between the germline ends. Using immunoSEQ multiplex PCR, the repertoire was profiled, and TCRdb retains in-frame clones only, with some absent. The table lists some 44,000 clones, over 75% of them singletons, with more than 20% in the top ten. Any history of autoimmune disease or systemic immunosuppression disqualified patients. This chain joins TRBV11-2 and TRBJ2-2, with a weak D call TRBD2 (6 bases). The sequencing used CD4+ or CD8+ T cells sorted from blood, collected in a trial of the OX40 agonist ivuxolimab. The TCR was taken from an adult with an advanced solid tumor such as melanoma, head and neck, liver or kidney cancer. Here the CDR3 reads CASSTGGPTGELFF. In nucleotides, the CDR3 is TGTGCCAGCAGCACCGGGGGACCCACCGGGGAGCTGTTTTTT.